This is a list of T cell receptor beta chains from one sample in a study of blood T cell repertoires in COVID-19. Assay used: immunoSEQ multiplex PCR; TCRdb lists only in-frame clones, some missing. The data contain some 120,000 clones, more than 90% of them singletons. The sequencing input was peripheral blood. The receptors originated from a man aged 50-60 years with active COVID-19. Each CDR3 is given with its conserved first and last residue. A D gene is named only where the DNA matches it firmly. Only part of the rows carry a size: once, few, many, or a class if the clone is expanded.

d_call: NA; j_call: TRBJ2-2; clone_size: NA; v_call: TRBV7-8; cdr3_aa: CASRIRSGGELFF; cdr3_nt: TGTGCCAGCAGGATTAGATCAGGCGGGGAGCTGTTTTTT
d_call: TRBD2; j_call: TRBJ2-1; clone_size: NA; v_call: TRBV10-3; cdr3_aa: CAISAGGPYNEQFF; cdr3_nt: TGTGCCATCAGCGCGGGAGGGCCCTACAATGAGCAGTTCTTC
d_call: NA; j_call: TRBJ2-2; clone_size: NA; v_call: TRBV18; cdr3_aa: CASSPLTGETGELFF; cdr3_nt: TGTGCCAGCTCACCACTAACAGGAGAAACCGGGGAGCTGTTTTTT
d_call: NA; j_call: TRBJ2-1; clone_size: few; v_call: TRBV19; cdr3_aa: CASSISPWMSGYNEQFF; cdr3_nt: TGTGCCAGTAGTATATCCCCATGGATGAGCGGGTACAATGAGCAGTTCTTC
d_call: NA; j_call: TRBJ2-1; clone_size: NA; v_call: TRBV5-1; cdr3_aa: CASNAVTTDNNEQFF; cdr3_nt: TGCGCCAGCAACGCCGTTACGACTGATAATAATGAGCAGTTCTTC
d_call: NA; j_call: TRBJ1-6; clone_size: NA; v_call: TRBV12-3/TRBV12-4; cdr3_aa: CASSSGVNSPLHF; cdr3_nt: TGTGCCAGCAGTTCGGGAGTTAATTCACCCCTCCACTTT
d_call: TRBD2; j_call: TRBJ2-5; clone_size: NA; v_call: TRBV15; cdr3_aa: CATSTRAGGLETQYF; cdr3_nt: TGTGCCACCAGCACTCGAGCGGGGGGGCTGGAGACCCAGTACTTC
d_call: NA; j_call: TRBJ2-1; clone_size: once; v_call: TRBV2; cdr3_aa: CASNGLSYNEQFF; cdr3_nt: TGTGCCAGCAACGGTCTCTCCTACAATGAGCAGTTCTTC
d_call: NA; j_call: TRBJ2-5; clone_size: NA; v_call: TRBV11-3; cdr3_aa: CASSLRLANNQETQYF; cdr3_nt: TGTGCCAGCAGCTTGAGGCTAGCGAACAATCAGGAGACCCAGTACTTC
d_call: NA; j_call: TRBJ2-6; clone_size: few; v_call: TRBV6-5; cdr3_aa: CASSSQSSGANVLTF; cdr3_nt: TGTGCCAGCAGTTCACAGAGCTCTGGGGCCAACGTCCTGACTTTC
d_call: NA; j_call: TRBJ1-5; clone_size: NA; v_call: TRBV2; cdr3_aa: CASSVGEGNQPQHF; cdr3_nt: TGTGCCAGCAGTGTAGGGGAGGGGAATCAGCCCCAGCATTTT
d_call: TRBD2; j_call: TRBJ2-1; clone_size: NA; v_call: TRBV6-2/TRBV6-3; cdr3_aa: CASSFAGGAGEQFF; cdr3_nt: TGTGCCAGCAGCTTCGCGGGGGGGGCCGGTGAGCAGTTCTTC
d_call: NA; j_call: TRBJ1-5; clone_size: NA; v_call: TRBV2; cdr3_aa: CASRAQSNQPQHF; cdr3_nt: TGTGCCAGCCGAGCACAGAGCAATCAGCCCCAGCATTTT
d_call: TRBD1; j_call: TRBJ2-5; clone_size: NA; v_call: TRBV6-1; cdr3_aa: CASSGLGQGAWKTQYF; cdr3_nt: TGTGCCAGCAGTGGGTTAGGGCAGGGGGCTTGGAAGACCCAGTACTTC
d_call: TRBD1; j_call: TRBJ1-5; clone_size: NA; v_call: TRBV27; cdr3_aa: CASSPTGWGGQPQHF; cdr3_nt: TGTGCCAGCAGTCCGACAGGGTGGGGCGGTCAGCCCCAGCATTTT
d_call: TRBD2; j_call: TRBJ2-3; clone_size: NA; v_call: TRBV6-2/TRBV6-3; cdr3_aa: CASSYSGLAGGIESTDTQYF; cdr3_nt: TGTGCCAGCAGTTACTCTGGACTAGCGGGAGGGATAGAATCCACAGATACGCAGTATTTT
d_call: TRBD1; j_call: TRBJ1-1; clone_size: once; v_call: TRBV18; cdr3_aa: CASSLDRDTEAFF; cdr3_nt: TGTGCCAGCTCACTAGACAGGGACACTGAAGCTTTCTTT
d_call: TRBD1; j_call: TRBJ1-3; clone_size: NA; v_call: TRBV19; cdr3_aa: CASSPGQGTISGNTIYF; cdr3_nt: TGTGCCAGTAGTCCGGGACAGGGAACAATCTCTGGAAACACCATATATTTT
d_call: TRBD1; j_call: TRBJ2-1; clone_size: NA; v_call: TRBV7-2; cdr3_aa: CASSSIPGQGTNEQFF; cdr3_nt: TGTGCCAGCAGCTCAATCCCGGGACAGGGGACCAATGAGCAGTTCTTC
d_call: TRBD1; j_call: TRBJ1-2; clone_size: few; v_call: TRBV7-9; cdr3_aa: CASSSRQGAAYGYTF; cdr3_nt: TGTGCCAGCAGCTCCAGACAGGGGGCTGCCTATGGCTACACCTTC
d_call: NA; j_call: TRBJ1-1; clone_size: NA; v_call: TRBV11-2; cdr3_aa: CASSAFSRDTEAFF; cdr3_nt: TGTGCCAGCAGCGCGTTTTCCAGGGACACTGAAGCTTTCTTT
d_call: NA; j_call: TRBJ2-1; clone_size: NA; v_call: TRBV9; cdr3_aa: CASSAAGRDVNEQFF; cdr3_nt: TGTGCCAGCAGCGCAGCGGGCCGGGATGTGAATGAGCAGTTCTTC
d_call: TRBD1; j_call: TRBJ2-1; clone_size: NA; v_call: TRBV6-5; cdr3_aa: CASSYTGQGAGQFF; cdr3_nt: TGTGCCAGCAGTTACACCGGCCAGGGGGCCGGGCAGTTCTTC
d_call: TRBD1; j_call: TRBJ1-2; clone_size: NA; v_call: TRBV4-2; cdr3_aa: CASSQVAGGVDYGYTF; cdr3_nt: TGTGCCAGCAGCCAAGTGGCAGGGGGCGTCGACTATGGCTACACCTTC
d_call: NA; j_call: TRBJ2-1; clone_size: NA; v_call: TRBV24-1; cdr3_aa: CATSDSASRNPNNEQFF; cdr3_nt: TGTGCCACCAGTGATTCGGCTAGCCGGAACCCAAACAATGAGCAGTTCTTC
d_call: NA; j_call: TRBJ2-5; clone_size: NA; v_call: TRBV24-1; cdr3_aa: CATSETNRDEETQYF; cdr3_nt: TGTGCCACCAGTGAGACAAACAGGGATGAGGAGACCCAGTACTTC
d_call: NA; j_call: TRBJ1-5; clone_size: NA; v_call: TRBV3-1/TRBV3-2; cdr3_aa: CASSLRTAQPQHF; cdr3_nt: TGTGCCAGCAGCCTACGGACAGCTCAGCCCCAGCATTTT
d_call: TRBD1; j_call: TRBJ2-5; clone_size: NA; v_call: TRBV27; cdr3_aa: CASSVGTGRGETQYF; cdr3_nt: TGTGCCAGCAGTGTCGGGACAGGGCGCGGGGAGACCCAGTACTTC
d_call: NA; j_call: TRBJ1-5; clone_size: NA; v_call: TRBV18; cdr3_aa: CASSPAGGGVNQPQHF; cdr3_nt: TGTGCCAGCTCACCGGCCGGGGGGGGAGTAAATCAGCCCCAGCATTTT
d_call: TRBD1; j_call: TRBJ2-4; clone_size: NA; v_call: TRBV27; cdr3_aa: CASSALGTENIQYF; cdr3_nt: TGTGCCAGCAGTGCGCTGGGGACAGAAAACATTCAGTACTTC
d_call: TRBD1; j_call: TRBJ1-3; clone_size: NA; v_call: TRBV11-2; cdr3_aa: CASSLADREGNTIYF; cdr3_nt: TGTGCCAGCAGCTTAGCCGACAGGGAGGGAAACACCATATATTTT
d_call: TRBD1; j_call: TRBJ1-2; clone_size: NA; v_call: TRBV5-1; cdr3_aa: CASSGDSYGYTF; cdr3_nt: TGCGCCAGCAGCGGGGACAGCTATGGCTACACCTTC
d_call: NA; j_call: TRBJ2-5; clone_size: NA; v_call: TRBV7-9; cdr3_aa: CASSLGGLDETQYF; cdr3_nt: TGTGCCAGCAGCTTAGGAGGTCTGGATGAGACCCAGTACTTC
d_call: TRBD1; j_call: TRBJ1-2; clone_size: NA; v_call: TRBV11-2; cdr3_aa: CASSLVQGAPNYGYTF; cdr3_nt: TGTGCCAGCAGCTTGGTACAGGGGGCCCCGAACTATGGCTACACCTTC
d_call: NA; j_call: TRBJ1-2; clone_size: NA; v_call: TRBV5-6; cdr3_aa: CASSSGNYGYTF; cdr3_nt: TGTGCCAGCAGCTCGGGGAACTATGGCTACACCTTC
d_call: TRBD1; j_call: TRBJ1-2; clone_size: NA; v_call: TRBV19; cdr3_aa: CASSIHPGQGASNYGYTF; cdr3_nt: TGTGCCAGTAGTATACATCCGGGACAGGGAGCGTCTAACTATGGCTACACCTTC
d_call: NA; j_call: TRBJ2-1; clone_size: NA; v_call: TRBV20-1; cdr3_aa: CSASVWSSYNEQFF; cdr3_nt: TGCAGTGCTAGTGTCTGGAGCTCCTACAATGAGCAGTTCTTC
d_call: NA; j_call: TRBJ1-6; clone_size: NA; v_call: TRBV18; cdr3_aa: CASFKGIGSPLHF; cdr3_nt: TGTGCCAGCTTTAAGGGGATCGGCTCACCCCTCCACTTT
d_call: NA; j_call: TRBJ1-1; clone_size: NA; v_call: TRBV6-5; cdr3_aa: CASSYTKTGTRAFF; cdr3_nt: TGTGCCAGCAGTTACACTAAAACCGGGACTCGGGCTTTCTTT
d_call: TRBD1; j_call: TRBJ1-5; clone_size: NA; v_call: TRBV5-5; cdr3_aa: CASSLDAGGTQPQHF; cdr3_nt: TGTGCCAGCAGCTTGGACGCAGGGGGCACTCAGCCCCAGCATTTT
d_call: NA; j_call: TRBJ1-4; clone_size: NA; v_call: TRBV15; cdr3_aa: CATSRVGGHGEKLFF; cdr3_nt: TGTGCCACCAGCAGAGTGGGGGGGCATGGTGAAAAACTGTTTTTT
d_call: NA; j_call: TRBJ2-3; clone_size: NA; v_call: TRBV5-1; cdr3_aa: CASSLEGLMGTDTQYF; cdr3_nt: TGCGCCAGCAGCTTGGAGGGGTTGATGGGCACAGATACGCAGTATTTT
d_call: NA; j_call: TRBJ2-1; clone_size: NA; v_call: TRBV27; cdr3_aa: CASSLSRRVGPPYNEQFF; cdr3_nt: TGTGCCAGCAGTTTATCGCGGAGGGTGGGCCCCCCCTACAATGAGCAGTTCTTC